The rows below give T cell receptor beta chains drawn from one sample of a study of cytomegalovirus exposure and HLA in healthy donors. Produced via immunoSEQ multiplex PCR; TCRdb's table is partial and in-frame only. The repertoire holds about 140,000 clones, with 75% to 80% as singletons. The sample was PBMCs. These receptors originate from a woman under 30 in good health and CMV-seropositive. Each CDR3 is given without its conserved first and last residue. A D gene is named only where the DNA matches it firmly. The size of a clone is reported for some rows only, either as once, few or many, or as a class for expanded clones.

length	V	size	D	CDR3
15	TRBV27	few	.	ASSLRGRVTTNEKLF
12	TRBV29-1	.	TRBD1	SVRTGQDLYGYT
13	TRBV6-5	few	TRBD1	ASRGQGAGGNTIY
13	TRBV6-4	.	TRBD1	ASSVGTGGNYGYT
12	TRBV6-1	.	TRBD1	ASSWGQGAGGYT
13	TRBV12-2	.	.	ASRLKTSGQETQY
13	TRBV4-3	few	.	ASSQDGALNTEAF
13	TRBV15	few	TRBD1	ATSRQPGQGNEQF
14	TRBV5-6	few	TRBD1	ASSLVGTVSGNTIY
12	TRBV7-2	.	.	ASSLALGGYGYT
13	TRBV6-1	.	.	ASSGWGGWVNTIY
15	TRBV7-2	many	.	ASSLEFLAGVGDTIY
11	TRBV7-2	.	.	ASSLARGYEAF
12	TRBV10-3	once	.	AISESSGDSPLH
11	TRBV6-1	.	TRBD1	ASRWTGDQPQH
13	TRBV15	.	.	ATSITRGNTGELF
15	TRBV4-3	.	.	ASSQDRGGYSNQPQH
12	TRBV4-3	.	TRBD1	ASSQGTGSYGYT
9	TRBV29-1	.	.	SAGVNTEAF
10	TRBV27	once	.	ASRVTFNEQF
13	TRBV19	.	TRBD1	ASSIGGTANEKLF
11	TRBV7-6	.	TRBD1	ASSMTGGTEAF
11	TRBV6-5	.	.	ASSNYRNTEAF
13	TRBV11-1	.	TRBD1	ASSYGTGVNQPQH
13	TRBV6-5	.	TRBD1	ASRRQGAGIHEQF
14	TRBV5-1	once	TRBD2	ASSSLGTSGGAEQF
14	TRBV9	.	TRBD2	ASSVETGGNTDTQY
14	TRBV5-4	.	.	ASSLVGGTSGNTIY
13	TRBV5-6	.	.	ASSLTGGVTDTQY
13	TRBV5-1	.	.	ASSLDGAPNQPQH
12	TRBV7-2	once	TRBD1	ASSRDRAGQPQH
14	TRBV7-7	.	TRBD2	ASSKVAGNSYNEQF
11	TRBV6-5	.	.	ASSYRGNTEAF
14	TRBV28	.	TRBD1	ASSLSTGAGANVLT
13	TRBV5-6	.	TRBD1	AGSLGRTGRNTIY
10	TRBV5-1	.	.	ASSDGQYGYT
11	TRBV9	few	.	ASSVGRNTEAF
15	TRBV5-4	few	TRBD2	ASSSPGGGLTYNEQF
14	TRBV5-1	.	TRBD1	ASSAGQGAGSYEQY
13	TRBV28	.	TRBD1	ASKRTGSVNTEAF